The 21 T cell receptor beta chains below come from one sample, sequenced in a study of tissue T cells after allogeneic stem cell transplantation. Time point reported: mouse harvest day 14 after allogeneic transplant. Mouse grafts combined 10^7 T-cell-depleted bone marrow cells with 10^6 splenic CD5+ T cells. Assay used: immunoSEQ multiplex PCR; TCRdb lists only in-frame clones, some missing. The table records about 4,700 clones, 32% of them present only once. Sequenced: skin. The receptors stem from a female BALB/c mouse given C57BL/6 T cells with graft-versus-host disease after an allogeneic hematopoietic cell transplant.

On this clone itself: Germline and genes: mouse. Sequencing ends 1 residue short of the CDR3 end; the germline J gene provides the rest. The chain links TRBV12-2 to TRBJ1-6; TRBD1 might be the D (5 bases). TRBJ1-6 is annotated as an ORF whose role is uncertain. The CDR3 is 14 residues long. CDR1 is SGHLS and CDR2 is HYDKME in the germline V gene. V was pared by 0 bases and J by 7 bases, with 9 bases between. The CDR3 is CASSLERGNSPLYF. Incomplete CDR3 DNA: TGTGCCAGCTCTCTCGAGAGGGGCAATTCGCCCCTCTAC.

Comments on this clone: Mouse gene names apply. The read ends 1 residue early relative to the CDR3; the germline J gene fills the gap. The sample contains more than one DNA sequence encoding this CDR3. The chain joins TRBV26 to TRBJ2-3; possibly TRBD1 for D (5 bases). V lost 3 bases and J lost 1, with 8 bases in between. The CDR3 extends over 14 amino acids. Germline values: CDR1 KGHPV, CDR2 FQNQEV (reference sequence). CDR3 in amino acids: CASSLQGGAETLYF. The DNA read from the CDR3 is TGTGCCAGCAGTCTCCAGGGAGGTGCAGAAACGCTGTAT.

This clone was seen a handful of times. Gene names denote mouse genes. This CDR3 is CSSSQKLGSSYEQYF. Partial CDR3 DNA: TGCTCCAGCAGTCAAAAACTGGGTAGCTCCTATGAACAGTAC. V is TRBV23 and J is TRBJ2-7; the table calls TRBD2, which could not be checked here. Read coverage stops 1 residue before the CDR3 terminus; the germline J gene supplies the remainder. Germline loops: CDR1 KGHTA, CDR2 FQNQQP. The CDR3 contains 15 residues. The whole variable domain, remainder taken from reference TRBV23 and TRBJ2-7, is DAAVTQKPRYLIKMKGQEAEMKCIPEKGHTAVFWYQQKQSKELKFLIYFQNQQPLDQIDMVKERFSAVCPSSSLCSLGIRTCEAEDSALYLCSSSQKLGSSYEQYFGPGTRLTVL.

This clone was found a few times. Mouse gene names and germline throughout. Partial CDR3 DNA: TGTGCCAGCGGTGATCCCGGGGGGAGCTCCTATGAACAGTAC. It codes for CASGDPGGSSYEQY. The complete CDR3 sequence is CASGDPGGSSYEQYF. The rearrangement joins TRBV13-2 to TRBJ2-7, with a weak D call TRBD2 (6 bases). The read ends 1 residue early relative to the CDR3; the germline J gene fills the gap. The length of the CDR3 is 15 residues. Between the trimmed V and J ends, which lost 1 base and 0 bases, there was a span of 11 bases. Looked up from germline, CDR1 is NNHNN and CDR2 is SYGAGS (reference sequence).

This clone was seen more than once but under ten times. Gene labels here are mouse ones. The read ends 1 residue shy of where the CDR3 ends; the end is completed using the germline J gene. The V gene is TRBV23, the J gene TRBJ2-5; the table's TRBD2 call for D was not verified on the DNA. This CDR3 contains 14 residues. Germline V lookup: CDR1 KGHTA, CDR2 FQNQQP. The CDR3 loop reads CSSSSGGAGDTQYF. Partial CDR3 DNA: TGCTCCAGCAGTTCTGGGGGGGCCGGGGACACCCAGTAC. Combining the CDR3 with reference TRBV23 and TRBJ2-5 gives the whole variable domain DAAVTQKPRYLIKMKGQEAEMKCIPEKGHTAVFWYQQKQSKELKFLIYFQNQQPLDQIDMVKERFSAVCPSSSLCSLGIRTCEAEDSALYLCSSSSGGAGDTQYFGPGTRLLVL.

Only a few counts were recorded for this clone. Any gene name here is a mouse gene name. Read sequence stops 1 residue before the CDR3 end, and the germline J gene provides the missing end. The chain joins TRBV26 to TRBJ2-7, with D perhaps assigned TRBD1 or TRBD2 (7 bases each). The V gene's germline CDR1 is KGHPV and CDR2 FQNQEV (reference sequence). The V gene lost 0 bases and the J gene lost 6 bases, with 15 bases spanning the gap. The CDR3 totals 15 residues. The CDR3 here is CASSLSVRGGVEQYF. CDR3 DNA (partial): TGTGCCAGCAGTCTGTCTGTCAGGGGGGGGGTTGAACAGTAC.

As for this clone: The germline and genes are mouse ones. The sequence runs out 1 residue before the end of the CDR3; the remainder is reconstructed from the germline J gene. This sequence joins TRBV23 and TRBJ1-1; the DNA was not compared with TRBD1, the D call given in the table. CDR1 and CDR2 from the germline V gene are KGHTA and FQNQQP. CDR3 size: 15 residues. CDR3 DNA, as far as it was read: TGCTCCAGCAGTCAAAGACAGGGGGCAAACACAGAAGTCTTC. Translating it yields CSSSQRQGANTEVF. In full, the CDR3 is CSSSQRQGANTEVFF. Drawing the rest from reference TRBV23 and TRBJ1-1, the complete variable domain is DAAVTQKPRYLIKMKGQEAEMKCIPEKGHTAVFWYQQKQSKELKFLIYFQNQQPLDQIDMVKERFSAVCPSSSLCSLGIRTCEAEDSALYLCSSSQRQGANTEVFFGKGTRLTVV.

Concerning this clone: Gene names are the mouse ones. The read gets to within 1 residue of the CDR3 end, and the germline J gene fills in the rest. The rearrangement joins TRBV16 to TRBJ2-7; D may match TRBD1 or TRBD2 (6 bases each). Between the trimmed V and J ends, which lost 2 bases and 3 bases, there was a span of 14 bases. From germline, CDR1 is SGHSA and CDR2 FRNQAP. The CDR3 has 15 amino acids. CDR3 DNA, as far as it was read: TGTGCAAGCAGCTTATATGGGGGCAGGATCTATGAACAGTAC. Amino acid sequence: CASSLYGGRIYEQY. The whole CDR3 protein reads CASSLYGGRIYEQYF.

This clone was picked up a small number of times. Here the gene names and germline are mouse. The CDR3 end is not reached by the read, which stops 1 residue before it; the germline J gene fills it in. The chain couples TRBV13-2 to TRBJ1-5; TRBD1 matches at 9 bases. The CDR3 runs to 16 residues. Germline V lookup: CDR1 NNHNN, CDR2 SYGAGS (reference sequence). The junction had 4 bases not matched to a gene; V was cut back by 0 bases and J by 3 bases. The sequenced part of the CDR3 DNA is TGTGCCAGCGGTGATGCCGGACAGGGGAGCAACCAGGCTCCGCTT. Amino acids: CASGDAGQGSNQAPL. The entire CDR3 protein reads CASGDAGQGSNQAPLF.

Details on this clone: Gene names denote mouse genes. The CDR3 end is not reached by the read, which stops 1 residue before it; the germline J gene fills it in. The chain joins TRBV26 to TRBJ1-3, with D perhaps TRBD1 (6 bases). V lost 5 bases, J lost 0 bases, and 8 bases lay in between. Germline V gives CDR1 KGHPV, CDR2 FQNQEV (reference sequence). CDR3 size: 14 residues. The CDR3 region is CASSGQNSGNTLYF. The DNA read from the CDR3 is TGTGCCAGCAGTGGACAGAATTCTGGAAATACGCTCTAT.

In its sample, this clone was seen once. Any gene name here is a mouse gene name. This CDR3 is CASSLGWQANTEVFF. Partial CDR3 DNA: TGTGCCAGCAGCTTAGGATGGCAAGCAAACACAGAAGTCTTC. This chain links TRBV3 with TRBJ1-1; D is unclear. Read coverage stops 1 residue before the CDR3 terminus; the germline J gene supplies the remainder. This CDR3 contains 15 residues. CDR1 is SNHLY, CDR2 FYNGKV, per germline (reference sequence). V lost 1 base and J 0 bases, leaving 9 bases between the germline ends.

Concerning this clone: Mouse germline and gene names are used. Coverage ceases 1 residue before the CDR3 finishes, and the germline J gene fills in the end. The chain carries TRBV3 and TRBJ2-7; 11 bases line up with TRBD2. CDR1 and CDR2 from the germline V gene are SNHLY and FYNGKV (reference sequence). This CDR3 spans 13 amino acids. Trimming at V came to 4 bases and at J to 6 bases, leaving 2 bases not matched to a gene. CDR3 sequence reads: CASSSGLGAEQYF. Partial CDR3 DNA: TGTGCCAGCAGCTCGGGACTGGGGGCTGAACAGTAC.

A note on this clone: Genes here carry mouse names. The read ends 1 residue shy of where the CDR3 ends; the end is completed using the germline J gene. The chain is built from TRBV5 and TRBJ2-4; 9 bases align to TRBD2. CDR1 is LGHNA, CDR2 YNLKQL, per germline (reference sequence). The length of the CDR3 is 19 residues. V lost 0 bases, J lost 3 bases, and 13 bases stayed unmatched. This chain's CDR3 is CASSQELDWGTPRQNTLYF. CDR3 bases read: TGTGCCAGCAGCCAAGAGTTAGACTGGGGGACGCCGAGACAAAACACCTTGTAC.

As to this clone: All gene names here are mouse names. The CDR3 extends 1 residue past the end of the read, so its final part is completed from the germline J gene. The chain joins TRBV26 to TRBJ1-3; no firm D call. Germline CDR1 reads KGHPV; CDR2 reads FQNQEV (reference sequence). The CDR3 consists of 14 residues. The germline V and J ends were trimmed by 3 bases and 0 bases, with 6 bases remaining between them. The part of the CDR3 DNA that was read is TGTGCCAGCAGTCTAGACACTTCTGGAAATACGCTCTAT. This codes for CASSLDTSGNTLY. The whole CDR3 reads CASSLDTSGNTLYF.

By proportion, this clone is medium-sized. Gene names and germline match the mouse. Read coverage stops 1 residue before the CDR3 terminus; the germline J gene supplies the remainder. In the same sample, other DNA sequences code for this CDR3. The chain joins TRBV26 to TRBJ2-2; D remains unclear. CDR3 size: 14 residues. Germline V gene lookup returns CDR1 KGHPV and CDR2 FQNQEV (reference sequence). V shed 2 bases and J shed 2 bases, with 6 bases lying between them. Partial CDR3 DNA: TGTGCCAGCAGTCTGGGTCAGAACACCGGGCAGCTCTAC. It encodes CASSLGQNTGQLY. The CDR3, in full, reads CASSLGQNTGQLYF.

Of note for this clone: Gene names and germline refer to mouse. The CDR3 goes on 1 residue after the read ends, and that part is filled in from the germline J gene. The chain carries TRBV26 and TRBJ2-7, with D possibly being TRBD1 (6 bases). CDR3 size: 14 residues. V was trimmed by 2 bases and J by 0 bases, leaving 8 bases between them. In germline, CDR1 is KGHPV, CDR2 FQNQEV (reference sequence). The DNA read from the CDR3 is TGTGCCAGCAGTCTGACAGGGAGCTCCTATGAACAGTAC. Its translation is CASSLTGSSYEQY. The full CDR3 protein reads CASSLTGSSYEQYF.

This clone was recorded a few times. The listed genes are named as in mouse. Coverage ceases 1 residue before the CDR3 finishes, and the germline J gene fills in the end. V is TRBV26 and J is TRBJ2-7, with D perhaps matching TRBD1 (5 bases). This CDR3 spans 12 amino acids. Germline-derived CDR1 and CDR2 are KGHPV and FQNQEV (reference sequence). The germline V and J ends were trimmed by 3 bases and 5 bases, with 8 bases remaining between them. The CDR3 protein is CASSLSGNEQYF. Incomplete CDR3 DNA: TGTGCCAGCAGTCTTTCAGGGAATGAACAGTAC.

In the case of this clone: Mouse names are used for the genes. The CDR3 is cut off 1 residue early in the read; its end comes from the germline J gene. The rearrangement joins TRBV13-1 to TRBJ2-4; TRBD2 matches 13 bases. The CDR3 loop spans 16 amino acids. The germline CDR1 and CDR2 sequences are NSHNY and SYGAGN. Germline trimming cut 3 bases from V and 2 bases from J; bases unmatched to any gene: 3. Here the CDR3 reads CASSAGLGGLQNTLYF. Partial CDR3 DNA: TGTGCCAGCAGTGCAGGACTGGGGGGGCTTCAAAACACCTTGTAC.

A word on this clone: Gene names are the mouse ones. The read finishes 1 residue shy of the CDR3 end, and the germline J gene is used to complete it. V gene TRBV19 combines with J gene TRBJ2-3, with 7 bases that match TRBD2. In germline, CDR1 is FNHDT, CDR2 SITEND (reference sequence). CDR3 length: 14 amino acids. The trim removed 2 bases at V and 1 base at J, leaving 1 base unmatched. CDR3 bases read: TGTGCCAGCAGTATTCTGGGGGGTGCAGAAACGCTGTAT. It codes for CASSILGGAETLY. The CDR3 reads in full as CASSILGGAETLYF. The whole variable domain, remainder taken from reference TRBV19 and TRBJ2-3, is GGIITQTPKFLIGQEGQKLTLKCQQNFNHDTMYWYRQDSGKGLRLIYYSITENDLQKGDLSEGYDASREKKSSFSLTVTSAQKNEMAVFLCASSILGGAETLYFGSGTRLTVL.

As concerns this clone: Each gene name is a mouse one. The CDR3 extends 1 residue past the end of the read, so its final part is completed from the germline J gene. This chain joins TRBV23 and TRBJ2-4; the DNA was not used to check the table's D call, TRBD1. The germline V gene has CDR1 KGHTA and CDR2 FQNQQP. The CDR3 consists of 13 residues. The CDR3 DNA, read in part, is TGCTCCAGCAGTGTCAGGGGGCAAAACACCTTGTAC. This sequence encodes CSSSVRGQNTLY. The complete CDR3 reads CSSSVRGQNTLYF.

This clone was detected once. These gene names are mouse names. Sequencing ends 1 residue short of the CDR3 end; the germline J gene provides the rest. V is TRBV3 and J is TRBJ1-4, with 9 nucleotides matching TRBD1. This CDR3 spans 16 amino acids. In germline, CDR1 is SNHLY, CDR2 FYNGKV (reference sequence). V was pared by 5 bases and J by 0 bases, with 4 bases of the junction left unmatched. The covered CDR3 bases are TGTGCCAGCAGCCGGGGACAGGGCATTTCCAACGAAAGATTATTT. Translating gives CASSRGQGISNERLF. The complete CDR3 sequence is CASSRGQGISNERLFF. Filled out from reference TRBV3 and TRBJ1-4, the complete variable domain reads GPKVLQIPSHQIIDMGQMVTLNCDPVSNHLYFYWYKQILGQQMEFLVNFYNGKVMEKSKLFKDQFSVERPDGSYFTLKIQPTALEDSAVYFCASSRGQGISNERLFFGHGTKLSVL.